The TCR beta chain under discussion was sequenced for a study of cytomegalovirus exposure and HLA in healthy donors (dated by TCRdb to about 2017). Context from the whole study: The 666 repertoires of the first cohort and the 120 validation repertoires were produced on the same platform, according to a later analysis. The aim of the study was to test whether cataloging public T cell receptors could identify signatures of past pathogen exposure. The study combined high-throughput TCR immunosequencing, statistical association of individual TCRs with disease status, and machine learning to predict cytomegalovirus infection status. A separate validation cohort of more than 100 different subjects was used in addition to the 666-subject first cohort.

The donors belonged to the validation cohort of around 130 subjects, which was separate from the roughly 700-subject first cohort. V was cut back by 4 bases and J by 0 bases, leaving a gap of 13 bases between them. The germline V gene supplies CDR1 SGHDT and CDR2 YYEEEE. From the cysteine up to the phenylalanine, the CDR3 has a length of 15 residues. CDR3 DNA is the only sequence kept; it has 45 bases, read in frame from the first base. Libraries were built with the immunoSEQ multiplex PCR assay. Processing in the source paper ran as follows. A statistical classification framework was built for diagnosing cytomegalovirus status from the catalog of TCR beta chain sequences. TCRdb obtained this table from immuneACCESS and retained in-frame rearrangements with V and J assigned. These tables miss some clones; where compared with another copy, unresolved V genes account for less than half of the shortfall, and the remainder is unexplained. From that table come the V and J calls and clone size; the DNA was used to work out D and trimming. The sample table records about 150,000 clones; approximately 90% of these occur just once. The ten largest account for less than 7% of the sample.

The paper as a whole reports these results and caveats: Most TCR sequences were seen in very few donors, while some public TCRs were found in many individuals. A total of around 150 TCR beta chains were listed by the study as associated with cytomegalovirus. In a later analysis, TCRs clustered in the first cohort were found to also tend to co-occur in the 110 or so validation repertoires, with over 90% of cluster scores above 0. The validation cohort had no HLA typing available for a later analysis, so co-occurrence within that cohort was assessed over all 120 or so repertoires. In vitro tests confirmed that a few of the cytomegalovirus-associated TCR beta chains recognize cytomegalovirus antigens. The authors suggested that the approach could potentially be generalized to other disease states and immunological phenotypes. Cytomegalovirus status was reported to be diagnosed by the classifier with high specificity and sensitivity in both the original and validation cohorts.

About this clone: Its binding antigen is unknown. Base qualities were left out, and no much larger clone turns up one base away.

This receptor was identified in a woman aged 30 to 39 in good health and CMV-seropositive. The V and J segments used are TRBV5-6 and TRBJ1-1; perhaps TRBD1 is the D gene, with 6 bases matching. The sample consisted of PBMCs. DNA sequence: TGTGCCAGCAGCCTAGGGGACACCGTGAACACTGAAGCTTTCTTT. Translated, this is CASSLGDTVNTEAFF. The entire variable domain, with the stretches around the CDR3 drawn from the reference TRBV5-6 and TRBJ1-1 proteins, is DAGVTQSPTHLIKTRGQQVTLRCSPKSGHDTVSWYQQALGQGPQFIFQYYEEEERQRGNFPDRFSGHQFPNYSSELNVNALLLGDSALYLCASSLGDTVNTEAFFGQGTRLTVV.